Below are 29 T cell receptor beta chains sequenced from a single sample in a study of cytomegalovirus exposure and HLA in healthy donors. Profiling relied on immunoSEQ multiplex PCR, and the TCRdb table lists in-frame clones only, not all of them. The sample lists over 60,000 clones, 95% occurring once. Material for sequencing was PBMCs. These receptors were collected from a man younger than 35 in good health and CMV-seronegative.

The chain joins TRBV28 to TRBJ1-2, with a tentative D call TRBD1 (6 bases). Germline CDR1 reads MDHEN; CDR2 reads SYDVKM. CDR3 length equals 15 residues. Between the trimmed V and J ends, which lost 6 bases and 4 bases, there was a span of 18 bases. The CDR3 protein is CASSPRTRQVYGYTF. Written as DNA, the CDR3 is TGTGCCAGCAGCCCAAGGACCCGACAGGTCTATGGCTACACCTTC.

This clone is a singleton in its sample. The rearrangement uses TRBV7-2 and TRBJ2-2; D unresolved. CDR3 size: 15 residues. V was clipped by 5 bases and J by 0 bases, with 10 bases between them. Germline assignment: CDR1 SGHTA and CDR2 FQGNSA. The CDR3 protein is CASSPQESNTGELFF. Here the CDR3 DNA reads TGTGCCAGCAGCCCTCAAGAGTCGAACACCGGGGAGCTGTTTTTT.

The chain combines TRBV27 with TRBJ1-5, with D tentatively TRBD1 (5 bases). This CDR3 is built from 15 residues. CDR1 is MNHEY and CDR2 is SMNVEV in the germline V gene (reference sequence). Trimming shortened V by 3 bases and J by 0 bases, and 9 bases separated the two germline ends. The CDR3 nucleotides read TGTGCCAGCAGTTTTGACAGTTATAGCAATCAGCCCCAGCATTTT. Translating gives CASSFDSYSNQPQHF.

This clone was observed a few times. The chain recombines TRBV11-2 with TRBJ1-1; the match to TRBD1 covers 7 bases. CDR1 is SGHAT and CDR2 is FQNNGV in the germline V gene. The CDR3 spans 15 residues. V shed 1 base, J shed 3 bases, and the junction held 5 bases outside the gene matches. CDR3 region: CASSLARDSHTEAFF. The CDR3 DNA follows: TGTGCCAGCAGCTTAGCCCGGGACAGTCACACTGAAGCTTTCTTT.

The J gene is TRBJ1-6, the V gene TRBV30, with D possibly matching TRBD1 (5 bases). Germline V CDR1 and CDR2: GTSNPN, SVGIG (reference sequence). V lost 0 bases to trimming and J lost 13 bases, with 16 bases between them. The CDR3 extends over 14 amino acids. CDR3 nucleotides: TGTGCCTGGAGTGTAGGGCAGGGTAACACCCCCCTCCACTTT. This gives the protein CAWSVGQGNTPLHF.

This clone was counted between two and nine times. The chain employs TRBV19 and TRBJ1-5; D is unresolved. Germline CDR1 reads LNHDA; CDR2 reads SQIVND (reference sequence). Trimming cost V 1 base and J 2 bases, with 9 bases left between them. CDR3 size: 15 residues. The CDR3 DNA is TGTGCCAGTAGTATAGGTACAGTGGGCAATCAGCCCCAGCATTTT. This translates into CASSIGTVGNQPQHF. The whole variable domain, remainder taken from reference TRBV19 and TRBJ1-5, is DGGITQSPKYLFRKEGQNVTLSCEQNLNHDAMYWYRQDPGQGLRLIYYSQIVNDFQKGDIAEGYSVSREKKESFPLTVTSAQKNPTAFYLCASSIGTVGNQPQHFGDGTRLSIL.

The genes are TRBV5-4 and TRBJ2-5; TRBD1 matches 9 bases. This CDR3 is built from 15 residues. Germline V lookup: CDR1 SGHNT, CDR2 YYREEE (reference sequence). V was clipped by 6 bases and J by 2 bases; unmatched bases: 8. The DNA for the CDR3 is TGTGCCAGCACCCCCACAGGGGGCGAGCAAGAGACCCAGTACTTC. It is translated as CASTPTGGEQETQYF.

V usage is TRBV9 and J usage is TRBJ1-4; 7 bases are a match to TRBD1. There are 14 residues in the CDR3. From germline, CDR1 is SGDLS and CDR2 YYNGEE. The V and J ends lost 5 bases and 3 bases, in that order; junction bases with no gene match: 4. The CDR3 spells CASSRGQSNEKLFF. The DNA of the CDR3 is TGTGCCAGCAGTCGGGGACAGTCTAATGAAAAACTGTTTTTT.

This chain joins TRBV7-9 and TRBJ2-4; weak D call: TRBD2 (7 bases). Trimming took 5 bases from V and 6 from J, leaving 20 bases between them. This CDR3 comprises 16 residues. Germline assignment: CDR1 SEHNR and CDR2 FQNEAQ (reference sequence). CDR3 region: CASSQKEGGLGNIQYF. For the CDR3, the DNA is TGTGCCAGCAGCCAGAAAGAGGGGGGGCTTGGAAACATTCAGTACTTC.

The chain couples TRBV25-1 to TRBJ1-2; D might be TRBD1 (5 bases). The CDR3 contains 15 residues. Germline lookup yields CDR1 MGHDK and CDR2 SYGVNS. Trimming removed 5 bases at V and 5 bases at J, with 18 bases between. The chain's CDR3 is CASSQDSLSPYGYTF. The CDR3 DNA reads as TGTGCCAGCAGTCAAGACAGCTTATCTCCGTATGGCTACACCTTC.

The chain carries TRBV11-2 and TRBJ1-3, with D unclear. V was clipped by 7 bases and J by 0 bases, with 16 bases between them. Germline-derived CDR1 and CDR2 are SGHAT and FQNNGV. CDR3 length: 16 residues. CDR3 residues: CASTLEEGYSGNTIYF. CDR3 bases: TGTGCCAGCACTCTGGAAGAGGGATACTCTGGAAACACCATATATTTT.

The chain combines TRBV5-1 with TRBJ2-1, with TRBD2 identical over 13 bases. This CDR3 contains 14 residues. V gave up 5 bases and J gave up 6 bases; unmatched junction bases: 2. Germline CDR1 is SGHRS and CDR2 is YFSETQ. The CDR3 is CASRTSGGFNEQFF. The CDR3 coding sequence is TGCGCCAGCAGGACTAGCGGGGGGTTCAATGAGCAGTTCTTC.

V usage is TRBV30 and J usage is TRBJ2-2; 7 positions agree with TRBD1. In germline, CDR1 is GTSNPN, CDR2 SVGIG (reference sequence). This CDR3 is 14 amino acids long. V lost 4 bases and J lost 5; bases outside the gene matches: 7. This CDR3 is CAWTVTGHTGELFF. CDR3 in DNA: TGTGCCTGGACAGTGACAGGGCATACCGGGGAGCTGTTTTTT.

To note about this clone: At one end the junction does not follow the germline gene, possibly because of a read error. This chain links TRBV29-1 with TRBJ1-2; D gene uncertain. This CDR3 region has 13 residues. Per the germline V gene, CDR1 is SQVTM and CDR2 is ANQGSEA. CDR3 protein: CSVEGGNFYGYTF. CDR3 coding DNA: TGCAGCGTCGAAGGAGGGAACTTCTATGGCTACACCTTC.

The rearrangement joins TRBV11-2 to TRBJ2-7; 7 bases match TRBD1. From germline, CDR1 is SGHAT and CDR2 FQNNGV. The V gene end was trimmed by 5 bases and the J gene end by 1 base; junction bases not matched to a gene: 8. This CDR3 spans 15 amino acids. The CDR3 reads CASSAYRGSSYEQYF. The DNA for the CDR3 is TGTGCCAGCAGCGCTTACAGGGGATCTTCCTACGAGCAGTACTTC.

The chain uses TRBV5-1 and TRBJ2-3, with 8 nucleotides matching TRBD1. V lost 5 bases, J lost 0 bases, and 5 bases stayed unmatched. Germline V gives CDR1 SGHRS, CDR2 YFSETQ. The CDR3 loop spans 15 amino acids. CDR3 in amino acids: CASRWTGTSTDTQYF. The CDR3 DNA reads TGCGCCAGCAGATGGACAGGGACTAGCACAGATACGCAGTATTTT.

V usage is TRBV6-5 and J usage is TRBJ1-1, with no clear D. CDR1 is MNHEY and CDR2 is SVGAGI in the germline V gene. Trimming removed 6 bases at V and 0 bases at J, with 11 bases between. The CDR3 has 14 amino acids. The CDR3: CASRDRHLNTEAFF. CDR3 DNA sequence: TGTGCCAGCAGAGATCGACACCTGAACACTGAAGCTTTCTTT.

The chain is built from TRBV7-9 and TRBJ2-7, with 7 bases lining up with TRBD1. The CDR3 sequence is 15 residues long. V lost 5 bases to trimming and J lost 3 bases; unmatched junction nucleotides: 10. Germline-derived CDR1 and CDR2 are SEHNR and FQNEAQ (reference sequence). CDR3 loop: CASSPGQATYYEQYF. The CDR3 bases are TGTGCCAGCAGCCCAGGACAGGCGACGTACTACGAGCAGTACTTC.

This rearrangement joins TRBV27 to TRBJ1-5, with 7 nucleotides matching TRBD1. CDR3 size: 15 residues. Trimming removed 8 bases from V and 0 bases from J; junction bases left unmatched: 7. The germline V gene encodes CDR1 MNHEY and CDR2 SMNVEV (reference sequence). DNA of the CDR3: TGTGCCAGCGGCCCCGGGACAGTTAGCAATCAGCCCCAGCATTTT. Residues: CASGPGTVSNQPQHF.

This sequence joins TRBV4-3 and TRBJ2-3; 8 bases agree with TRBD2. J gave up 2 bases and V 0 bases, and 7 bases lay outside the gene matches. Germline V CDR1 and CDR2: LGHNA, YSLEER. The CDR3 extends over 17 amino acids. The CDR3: CASSQDLAGSYTDTQYF. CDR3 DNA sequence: TGCGCCAGCAGCCAAGACTTAGCGGGGAGCTACACAGATACGCAGTATTTT.

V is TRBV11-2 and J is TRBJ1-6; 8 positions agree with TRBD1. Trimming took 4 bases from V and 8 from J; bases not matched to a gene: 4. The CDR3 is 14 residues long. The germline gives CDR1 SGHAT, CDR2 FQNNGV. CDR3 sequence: CASSSGQGDSPLHF. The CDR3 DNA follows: TGTGCCAGCAGCTCTGGACAGGGAGATTCACCCCTCCACTTT. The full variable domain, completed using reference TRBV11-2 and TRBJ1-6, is EAGVAQSPRYKIIEKRQSVAFWCNPISGHATLYWYQQILGQGPKLLIQFQNNGVVDDSQLPKDRFSAERLKGVDSTLKIQPAKLEDSAVYLCASSSGQGDSPLHFGNGTRLTVT.

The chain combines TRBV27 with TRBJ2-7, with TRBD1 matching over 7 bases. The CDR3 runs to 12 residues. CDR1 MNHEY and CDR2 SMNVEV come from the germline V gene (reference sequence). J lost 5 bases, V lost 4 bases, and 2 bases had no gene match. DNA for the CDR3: TGTGCCAGCAGTTACACAGGGGACGAGCAGTACTTC. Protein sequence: CASSYTGDEQYF.

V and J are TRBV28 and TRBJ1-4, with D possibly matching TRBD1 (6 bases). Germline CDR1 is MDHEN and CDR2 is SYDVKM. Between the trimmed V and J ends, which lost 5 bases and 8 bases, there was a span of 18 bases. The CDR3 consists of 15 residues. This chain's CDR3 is CASSPPQGGREKLFF. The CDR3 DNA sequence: TGTGCCAGCAGTCCACCACAGGGTGGGCGGGAAAAACTGTTTTTT.

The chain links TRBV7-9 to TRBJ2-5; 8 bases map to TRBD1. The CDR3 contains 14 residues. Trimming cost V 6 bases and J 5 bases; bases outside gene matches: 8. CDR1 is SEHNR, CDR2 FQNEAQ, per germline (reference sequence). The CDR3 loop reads CASRGSGGAETQYF. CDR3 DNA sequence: TGTGCCAGCAGAGGCTCAGGGGGCGCGGAGACCCAGTACTTC. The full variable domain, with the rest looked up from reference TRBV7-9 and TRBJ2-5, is DTGVSQNPRHKITKRGQNVTFRCDPISEHNRLYWYRQTLGQGPEFLTYFQNEAQLEKSRLLSDRFSAERPKGSFSTLEIQRTEQGDSAMYLCASRGSGGAETQYFGPGTRLLVL.

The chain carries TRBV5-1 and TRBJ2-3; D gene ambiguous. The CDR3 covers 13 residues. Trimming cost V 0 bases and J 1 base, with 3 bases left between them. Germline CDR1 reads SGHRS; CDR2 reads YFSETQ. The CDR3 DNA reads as TGCGCCAGCAGCTTGGCAGGCACAGATACGCAGTATTTT. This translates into CASSLAGTDTQYF.

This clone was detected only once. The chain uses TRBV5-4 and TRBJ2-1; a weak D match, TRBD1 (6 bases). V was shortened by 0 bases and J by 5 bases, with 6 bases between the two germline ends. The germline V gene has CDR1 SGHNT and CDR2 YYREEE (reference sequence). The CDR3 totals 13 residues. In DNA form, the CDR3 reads TGTGCCAGCAGCTTGGACAGGGACAATGAGCAGTTCTTC. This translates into CASSLDRDNEQFF.

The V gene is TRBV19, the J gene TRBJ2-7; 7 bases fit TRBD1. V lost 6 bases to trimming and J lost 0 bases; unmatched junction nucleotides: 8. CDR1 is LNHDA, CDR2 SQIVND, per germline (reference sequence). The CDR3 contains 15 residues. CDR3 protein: CASSSHGQVSYEQYF. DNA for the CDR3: TGTGCCAGTAGCTCCCACGGACAGGTCTCCTACGAGCAGTACTTC.

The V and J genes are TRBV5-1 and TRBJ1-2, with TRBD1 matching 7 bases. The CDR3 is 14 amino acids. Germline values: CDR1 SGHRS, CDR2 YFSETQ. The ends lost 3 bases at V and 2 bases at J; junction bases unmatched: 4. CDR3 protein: CASSSDRANYGYTF. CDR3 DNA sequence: TGCGCCAGCAGCTCCGACAGGGCCAACTATGGCTACACCTTC. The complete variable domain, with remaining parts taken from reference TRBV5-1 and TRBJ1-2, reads KAGVTQTPRYLIKTRGQQVTLSCSPISGHRSVSWYQQTPGQGLQFLFEYFSETQRNKGNFPGRFSGRQFSNSRSEMNVSTLELGDSALYLCASSSDRANYGYTFGSGTRLTVV.

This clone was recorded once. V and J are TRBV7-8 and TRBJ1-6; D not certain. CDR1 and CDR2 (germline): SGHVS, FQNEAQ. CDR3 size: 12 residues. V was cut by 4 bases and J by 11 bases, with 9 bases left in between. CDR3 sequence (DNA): TGTGCCAGCAGCTCGGGTCTCCCACCCCTCCACTTT. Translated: CASSSGLPPLHF.